Listed below are T cell receptor beta chains from one sample, sequenced in a study of T cells expressing NK-cell markers. TCRdb re-called the 5' RACE reads and catalogs CDR3 proteins one per entry, DNA excluded. The ten top clones account for approximately 0.41%, within a sample of over 200,000 distinct CDR3 sequences. The sequenced sample consisted of blood T cells: a sorted CD56 or NKG2C T cell subset, CD4+ or CD8+ T cells, or bulk PBMC T cells (not recorded which). These receptors came from a man between 18 and 35 years old in good health. Each CDR3 is given with its conserved first and last residue.

j_gene: TRBJ2-3; v_gene: TRBV5-1; len: 15; CDR3aa: CASRYWGAGTDTQYF
j_gene: TRBJ2-5; v_gene: TRBV18; len: 11; CDR3aa: CASAEKETQYF
j_gene: TRBJ2-5; v_gene: TRBV10-3; len: 16; CDR3aa: CAISEATGTMIETQYF
j_gene: TRBJ1-1; v_gene: TRBV19; len: 13; CDR3aa: CASISRVNTEAFF
j_gene: TRBJ2-2; v_gene: TRBV5-1; len: 16; CDR3aa: CASSLVGLGNTGELFF
j_gene: TRBJ2-1; v_gene: TRBV28; len: 16; CDR3aa: CASGTGGLALYNEQFF
j_gene: TRBJ2-5; v_gene: TRBV20-1; len: 14; CDR3aa: CSARDLQGLETQYF
j_gene: TRBJ2-1; v_gene: TRBV6-5; len: 12; CDR3aa: CASSYQGREQFF
j_gene: TRBJ1-1; v_gene: TRBV10-3; len: 12; CDR3aa: CAIRGQDTEAFF
j_gene: TRBJ1-3; v_gene: TRBV7-9; len: 13; CDR3aa: CASDRDGWDTIYF
j_gene: TRBJ1-3; v_gene: TRBV7-9; len: 16; CDR3aa: CASSSTSRGSGNTIYF
j_gene: TRBJ1-4; v_gene: TRBV6-5; len: 14; CDR3aa: CASSSRLGYSQLFF
j_gene: TRBJ2-2; v_gene: TRBV6-1; len: 16; CDR3aa: CASKPTLAEYTGELFF
j_gene: TRBJ2-1; v_gene: TRBV4-3; len: 14; CDR3aa: CASSPRDFDNEQFF
j_gene: TRBJ2-1; v_gene: TRBV10-3; len: 15; CDR3aa: CAIRAREGSYNEQFF
j_gene: TRBJ2-4; v_gene: TRBV5-1; len: 13; CDR3aa: CASSFTNRDIQYF
j_gene: TRBJ2-1; v_gene: TRBV29-1; len: 16; CDR3aa: CSVEYIGLAGANEQFF
j_gene: TRBJ2-5; v_gene: TRBV25-1; len: 16; CDR3aa: CASSESSGGNLGTQYF
j_gene: TRBJ2-5; v_gene: TRBV24-1; len: 15; CDR3aa: CATSDQGTVQETQYF
j_gene: TRBJ1-6; v_gene: TRBV12-3/TRBV12-4; len: 15; CDR3aa: CASSLGTGVNSPLHF
j_gene: TRBJ1-4; v_gene: TRBV12-3/TRBV12-4; len: 14; CDR3aa: CASSRSGQGEKLFF
j_gene: TRBJ2-1; v_gene: TRBV24-1; len: 16; CDR3aa: CATSYSGTSGGSEQFF
j_gene: TRBJ2-1; v_gene: TRBV20-1; len: 14; CDR3aa: CSAPRTGGRNEQFF
j_gene: TRBJ1-5; v_gene: TRBV21-1; len: 20; CDR3aa: CASSPEKIQGATPGNQPQHF
j_gene: TRBJ2-1; v_gene: TRBV9; len: 15; CDR3aa: CASSKLPDPYNEQFF
j_gene: TRBJ1-4; v_gene: TRBV3-1; len: 17; CDR3aa: CASSPIRGQLRVEKLFF
j_gene: TRBJ2-5; v_gene: TRBV20-1; len: 15; CDR3aa: CSARTGTGGSETQYF
j_gene: TRBJ2-2; v_gene: TRBV20-1; len: 15; CDR3aa: CSARVFGLLTGELFF
j_gene: TRBJ2-1; v_gene: TRBV20-1; len: 15; CDR3aa: CSARHGNGAYNEQFF
j_gene: TRBJ2-7; v_gene: TRBV5-1; len: 13; CDR3aa: CASSDRQGYEQYF
j_gene: TRBJ1-2; v_gene: TRBV5-8; len: 13; CDR3aa: CASSYREPYGYTF
j_gene: TRBJ2-7; v_gene: TRBV25-1; len: 13; CDR3aa: CASTGTMYHEQYF
j_gene: TRBJ2-1; v_gene: TRBV12-3/TRBV12-4; len: 18; CDR3aa: CASSSGTSGRTPYNEQFF
j_gene: TRBJ1-1; v_gene: TRBV12-3/TRBV12-4; len: 16; CDR3aa: CASSPSQGVLNTEAFF
j_gene: TRBJ1-6; v_gene: TRBV12-3/TRBV12-4; len: 12; CDR3aa: CASSGDSSPLHF
j_gene: TRBJ2-1; v_gene: TRBV29-1; len: 14; CDR3aa: CSVESGTYYNEQFF
j_gene: TRBJ2-1; v_gene: TRBV27; len: 17; CDR3aa: CASSLWHSAPRNNEQFF
j_gene: TRBJ2-3; v_gene: TRBV29-1; len: 16; CDR3aa: CSVGQLAGVDTDTQYF
j_gene: TRBJ2-7; v_gene: TRBV6-1; len: 15; CDR3aa: CASRRLAGGSNEQYF
j_gene: TRBJ2-1; v_gene: TRBV5-1; len: 16; CDR3aa: CASSLLAGRSYNEQFF
j_gene: TRBJ1-4; v_gene: TRBV28; len: 13; CDR3aa: CASSLLGAGKLFF